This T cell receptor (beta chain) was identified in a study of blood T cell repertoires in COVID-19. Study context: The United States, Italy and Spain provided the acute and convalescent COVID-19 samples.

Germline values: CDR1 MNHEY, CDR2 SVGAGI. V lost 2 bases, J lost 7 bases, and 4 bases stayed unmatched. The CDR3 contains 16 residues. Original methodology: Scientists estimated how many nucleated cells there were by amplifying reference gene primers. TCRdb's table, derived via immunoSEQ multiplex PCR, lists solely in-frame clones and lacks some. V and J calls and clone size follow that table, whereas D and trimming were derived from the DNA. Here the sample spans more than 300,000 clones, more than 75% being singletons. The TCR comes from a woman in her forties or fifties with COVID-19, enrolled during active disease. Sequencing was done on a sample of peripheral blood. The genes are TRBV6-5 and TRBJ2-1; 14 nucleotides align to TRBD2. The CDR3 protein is CASSYRGLAGDNEQFF. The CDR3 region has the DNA TGTGCCAGCAGTTACCGGGGACTAGCGGGAGATAATGAGCAGTTCTTC.